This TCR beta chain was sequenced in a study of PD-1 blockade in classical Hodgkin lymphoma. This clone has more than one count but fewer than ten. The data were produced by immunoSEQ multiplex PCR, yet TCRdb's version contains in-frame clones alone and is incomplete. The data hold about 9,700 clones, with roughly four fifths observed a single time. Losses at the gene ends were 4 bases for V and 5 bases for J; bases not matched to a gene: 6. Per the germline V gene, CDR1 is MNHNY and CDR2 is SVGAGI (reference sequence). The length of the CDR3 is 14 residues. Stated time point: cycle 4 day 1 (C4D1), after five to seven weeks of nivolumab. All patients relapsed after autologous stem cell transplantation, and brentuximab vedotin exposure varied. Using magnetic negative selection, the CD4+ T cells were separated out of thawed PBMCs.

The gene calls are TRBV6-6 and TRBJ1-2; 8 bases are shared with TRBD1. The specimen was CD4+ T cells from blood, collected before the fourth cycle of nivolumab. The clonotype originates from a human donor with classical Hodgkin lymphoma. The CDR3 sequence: CASSSTGQAYGYTF. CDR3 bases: TGTGCCAGCAGTTCCACGGGACAGGCTTATGGCTACACCTTC.